This T cell receptor (beta chain) was identified during a study of T cells in Graves' hyperthyroidism and ophthalmopathy. Study conclusions and caveats: Ophthalmopathy was separated from stable hyperthyroidism by a 13 V-J model.

This CDR3 is built from 12 residues. Per germline, CDR1 GTSNPN and CDR2 SVGIG (reference sequence). V was pared by 2 bases and J by 6 bases, with 11 bases between. It was RNA transcripts that yielded the amplified TCR beta CDR3 regions. The HTBI primer set was used in a first-round RT-PCR of the TCR CDR3. Via MiXCR, TCRdb re-called the multiplex PCR reads, giving one row per CDR3 protein. This sample has 350,000 to 400,000 distinct CDR3 sequences, with approximately 15% found just once. Lactation, pregnancy, other autoimmune disease or uncontrolled infection excluded patients. Together with thyroid ultrasound, orbital computed tomography, serum thyroxine and TRAb, clinical symptoms were used for diagnoses. This clonotype was counted ten times or more. Antigen unknown.

The chain links TRBV30 to TRBJ2-7; D uncertain. Sequencing was performed on blood. The source of this sequence is a woman aged 60 to 75 with Graves' hyperthyroidism. CDR3 in amino acids: CAWSLTVPEQYF. The CDR3 region has the DNA TGTGCCTGGAGTCTCACGGTTCCCGAGCAGTACTTC.